One and the same sample provided the 18 T cell receptor beta chains below, sequenced in a study of shared clonotypes between healthy human individuals (dated by TCRdb to 2018 to 2020). Receptors were amplified or captured by the immunoSEQ multiplex PCR assay. TCRdb obtained this table from immuneACCESS and retained in-frame rearrangements with V and J assigned. These tables miss some clones; where compared with another copy, unresolved V genes account for less than half of the shortfall, and the remainder is unexplained. For this sample there are 2 million or so clones; approximately 95% appear just once. Together, the top ten hold approximately 1.2% of the sample. CD8 naive samples were CD45RO-negative cells positively selected for CCR7, giving a CD45RA+CCR7+ population that excluded TemRA cells. Sequencing used naive CD8+ T cells sorted from blood. In the paper's terms, the cell subset or site label means: CD45RA+CCR7+. The receptors shown here come from a young man in good health.

J is TRBJ1-5 and V is TRBV27, with D possibly being TRBD1 (5 bases). Trimming pared 7 bases from V and 6 bases from J, leaving 16 bases between. CDR1 and CDR2 (germline): MNHEY, SMNVEV (reference sequence). There are 14 residues in the CDR3. The CDR3 DNA is TGTGCCAGCACCCATACGGGGGGGGGTCAGCCCCAGCATTTT. Its translation is CASTHTGGGQPQHF.

The chain carries TRBV4-1 and TRBJ1-1; 7 bases fit TRBD1. Unmatched junction bases numbered 11, after V lost 3 bases and J lost 4 bases. The CDR3 runs 16 residues. Looked up from germline, CDR1 is MGHRA and CDR2 is YSYEKL. CDR3 amino acids: CASSHPGGGGGTEAFF. The DNA for the CDR3 is TGCGCCAGCAGCCACCCCGGAGGGGGCGGCGGCACTGAAGCTTTCTTT.

The V gene is TRBV4-2, the J gene TRBJ2-5; D possibly uses TRBD1 or TRBD2 (5 bases each). Trimming left V 4 bases short and J 5 bases short, with 11 bases between. The germline V gene has CDR1 LGHNA and CDR2 YNFKEQ. The CDR3 length is 13 residues. In nucleotides, the CDR3 is TGTGCCAGCAGCCCCGACTGGGGGGAGACCCAGTACTTC. Translation: CASSPDWGETQYF.

As regards this clone: Other DNA sequences within the sample encode an identical CDR3. The gene calls are TRBV28 and TRBJ1-1; D gene uncertain. The CDR3 consists of 11 residues. V was clipped by 1 base and J by 7 bases, with 4 bases between them. CDR1 and CDR2 (germline): MDHEN, SYDVKM. This CDR3 is CASSLSVEAFF. In nucleotides, the CDR3 is TGTGCCAGCAGTTTATCGGTTGAAGCTTTCTTT. The full variable domain, rest sourced from reference TRBV28 and TRBJ1-1, is DVKVTQSSRYLVKRTGEKVFLECVQDMDHENMFWYRQDPGLGLRLIYFSYDVKMKEKGDIPEGYSVSREKKERFSLILESASTNQTSMYLCASSLSVEAFFGQGTRLTVV.

Here the CDR3 reads CASSLLQGDLSGYTF. The CDR3 DNA sequence: TGTGCCAGCAGCTTGCTTCAGGGAGATCTGAGTGGCTACACCTTC. The V and J genes are TRBV5-5 and TRBJ1-2; D might be TRBD1 (5 bases). The CDR3 is 15 residues long. Germline V CDR1 and CDR2: SGHKS, YYEKEE (reference sequence). V shed 1 base and J shed 7 bases, with 17 bases lying between them.

In the case of this clone: At one boundary the junction diverges from the germline segment, which might be a read error. J is TRBJ1-2 and V is TRBV7-9; 8 bases are shared with TRBD1. The length of the CDR3 is 14 residues. The germline CDR1 and CDR2 sequences are SEHNR and FQNEAQ (reference sequence). The CDR3 DNA follows: TGTGCCAGCAGCCGTCCTCAGGGGGCATACGTTCCCCTCTTC. It translates to CASSRPQGAYVPLF.

This chain joins TRBV27 and TRBJ2-1; D not certain. Germline CDR1 MNHEY, CDR2 SMNVEV (reference sequence). This CDR3 contains 13 residues. The V end was cut by 4 bases, the J end by 4 bases, with 8 bases between. CDR3 nucleotides: TGTGCCAGCAGTTGGTCCGGTTACAATGAGCAGTTCTTC. Translating gives CASSWSGYNEQFF.

This chain uses TRBV7-9 with TRBJ2-7, with D possibly being TRBD1 (5 bases). The CDR3 length is 14 residues. V gave up 5 bases and J gave up 1 base, with 12 bases separating them. Germline V gives CDR1 SEHNR, CDR2 FQNEAQ (reference sequence). The chain's CDR3 is CASSPAQGSYEQYF. CDR3 nucleotide sequence: TGTGCCAGCAGCCCCGCGCAGGGTTCCTACGAGCAGTACTTC.

With regard to this clone: Other DNA variants within this sample encode the same CDR3. The rearrangement links TRBV5-1 to TRBJ1-2; perhaps TRBD1 as D (6 bases). This CDR3 is 12 amino acids long. Trimming removed 0 bases from V and 6 bases from J, with 6 bases in between. Germline CDR1 SGHRS, CDR2 YFSETQ. CDR3 residues: CASSLGTDGYTF. In DNA form, the CDR3 reads TGCGCCAGCAGCTTGGGGACAGATGGCTACACCTTC.

About this clone itself: The sample holds other DNA sequences that translate to the same CDR3. J is TRBJ2-3 and V is TRBV7-9, with D unclear. The germline V and J ends were trimmed by 1 base and 4 bases, with 3 bases remaining between them. This CDR3 region has 12 residues. The germline V gene encodes CDR1 SEHNR and CDR2 FQNEAQ (reference sequence). The CDR3: CASSLVPDTQYF. CDR3 coding DNA: TGTGCCAGCAGCTTAGTACCAGATACGCAGTATTTT.

The chain joins TRBV28 to TRBJ2-7; D may be TRBD1 (6 bases). Germline CDR1 reads MDHEN; CDR2 reads SYDVKM. The V end was cut by 5 bases, the J end by 0 bases, with 14 bases between. This CDR3 has 15 amino acids. The chain's CDR3 is CASSNTGQTSYEQYF. CDR3 in DNA: TGTGCCAGCAGTAACACCGGACAGACCTCCTACGAGCAGTACTTC.

In the case of this clone: Other nucleotide sequences from this sample produce the same CDR3. The V call is TRBV9, the J call TRBJ1-4, with TRBD1 identical over 7 bases. V lost 0 bases and J lost 8; bases outside the gene matches: 4. Per the germline V gene, CDR1 is SGDLS and CDR2 is YYNGEE. The CDR3 consists of 14 residues. CDR3 nucleotide sequence: TGTGCCAGCAGCGTAGAAGGGGGCGAAGAAAAACTGTTTTTT. Protein: CASSVEGGEEKLFF.

This chain joins TRBV7-2 and TRBJ2-5; D remains unclear. The J call is doubtful: the DNA matches TRBJ2-7 better. CDR1 is SGHTA and CDR2 is FQGNSA in the germline V gene. The CDR3 contains 14 residues. DNA for the CDR3: TGTGCCAGCAGCTTAGACTCCCCCTCCTACGAGCAGTACTTC. Protein product: CASSLDSPSYEQYF.

The gene calls are TRBV27 and TRBJ2-2; maybe TRBD1 (5 bases). This CDR3 contains 16 residues. The germline V gene encodes CDR1 MNHEY and CDR2 SMNVEV (reference sequence). Trimming shortened V by 1 base and J by 4 bases, and 13 bases separated the two germline ends. Here the CDR3 reads CASSLLGVQLTGELFF. DNA of the CDR3: TGTGCCAGCAGTTTATTAGGGGTTCAGCTCACCGGGGAGCTGTTTTTT.

This chain joins TRBV5-6 and TRBJ2-5; D is perhaps TRBD2 (5 bases). Trimming removed 3 bases at V and 1 base at J, with 16 bases between. CDR1 SGHDT and CDR2 YYEEEE come from the germline V gene. The CDR3 extends over 16 amino acids. In nucleotides, the CDR3 is TGTGCCAGCAGCTCTTTGACTACTTATCTCCAAGAGACCCAGTACTTC. The encoded protein is CASSSLTTYLQETQYF.

V is TRBV5-6 and J is TRBJ2-7; either TRBD1 or TRBD2 may fit D (5 bases each). Germline-derived CDR1 and CDR2 are SGHDT and YYEEEE. Trimming took 0 bases from V and 4 from J, leaving 14 bases between them. The CDR3 consists of 15 residues. The CDR3 DNA follows: TGTGCCAGCAGCTTGGATCCGGGACGGAGTTACGAGCAGTACTTC. This encodes CASSLDPGRSYEQYF.

The chain joins TRBV7-9 to TRBJ2-3; 10 nucleotides align to TRBD1. Trimming removed 5 bases from V and 1 base from J; junction bases left unmatched: 6. CDR3 length equals 16 residues. Germline CDR1 is SEHNR and CDR2 is FQNEAQ (reference sequence). The CDR3 sequence is CASSRDRGEGTDTQYF. The CDR3, as DNA: TGTGCCAGCAGCCGGGACAGGGGCGAAGGCACAGATACGCAGTATTTT.

The V call is TRBV29-1, the J call TRBJ1-3, with D maybe TRBD1 (6 bases). Germline CDR1 is SQVTM and CDR2 is ANQGSEA. V dropped 6 bases and J dropped 0 bases, with 12 bases sitting between them. The CDR3 length is 14 residues. The CDR3: CSVESDSSGNTIYF. The CDR3, as DNA: TGCAGCGTCGAATCGGACAGCTCTGGAAACACCATATATTTT.